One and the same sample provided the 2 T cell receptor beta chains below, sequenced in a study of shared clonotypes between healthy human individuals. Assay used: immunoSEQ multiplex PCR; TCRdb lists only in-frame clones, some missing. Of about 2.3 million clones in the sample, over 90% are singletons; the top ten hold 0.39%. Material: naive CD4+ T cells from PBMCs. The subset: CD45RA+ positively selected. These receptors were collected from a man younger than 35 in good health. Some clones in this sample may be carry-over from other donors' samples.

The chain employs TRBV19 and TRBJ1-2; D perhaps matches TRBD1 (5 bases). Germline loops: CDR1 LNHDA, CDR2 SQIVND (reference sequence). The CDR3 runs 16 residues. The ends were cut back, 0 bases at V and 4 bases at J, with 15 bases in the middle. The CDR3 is CASSIDGSRAGYGYTF. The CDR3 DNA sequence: TGTGCCAGTAGTATAGATGGATCCAGGGCTGGCTATGGCTACACCTTC.

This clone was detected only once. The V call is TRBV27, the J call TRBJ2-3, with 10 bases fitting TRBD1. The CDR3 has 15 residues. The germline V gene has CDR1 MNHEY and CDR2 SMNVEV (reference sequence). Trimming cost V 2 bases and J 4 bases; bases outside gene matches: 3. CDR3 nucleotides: TGTGCCAGCAGTTTAAGGGACAGGGGCGCAGATACGCAGTATTTT. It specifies CASSLRDRGADTQYF.